This TCR beta chain is drawn from a study of early T cells in non-severe SARS-CoV-2 infection. Study-wide background: Sequencing was performed on bulk RNA from unsorted whole blood, leaving chains unpaired.

Unique molecular identifiers (one per individual cDNA molecule) were attached. TCRdb re-derived calls from the 5' RACE reads in MiXCR, one entry per CDR3 protein. The data contain roughly 35,000 distinct CDR3 sequences, approximately 7% of them singletons. Germline-derived CDR1 and CDR2 are ENHRY and SYGVKD. This CDR3 is built from 12 residues. V was pared by 8 bases and J by 5 bases, with 12 bases between. The rearrangement uses TRBV10-3 and TRBJ1-1; maybe TRBD1 (5 bases). The source is an adult who was a healthcare worker with PCR-confirmed SARS-CoV-2 infection or an uninfected control (not recorded which). The sequencing sample was made of whole blood. CDR3 in amino acids: CAISDRKTEAFF. CDR3 DNA: TGTGCCATCTCTGACAGAAAGACTGAAGCTTTCTTT.